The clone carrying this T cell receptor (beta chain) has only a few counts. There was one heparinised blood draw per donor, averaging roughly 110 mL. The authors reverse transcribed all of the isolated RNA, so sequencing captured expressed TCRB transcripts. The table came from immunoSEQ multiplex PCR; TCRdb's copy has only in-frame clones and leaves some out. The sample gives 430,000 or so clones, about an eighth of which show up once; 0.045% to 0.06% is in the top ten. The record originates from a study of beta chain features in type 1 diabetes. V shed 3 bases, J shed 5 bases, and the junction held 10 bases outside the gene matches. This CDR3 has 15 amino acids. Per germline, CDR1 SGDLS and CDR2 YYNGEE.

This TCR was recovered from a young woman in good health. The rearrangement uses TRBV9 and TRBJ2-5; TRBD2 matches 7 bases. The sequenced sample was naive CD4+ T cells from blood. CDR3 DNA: TGTGCCAGCAGCGCGAGCGGGGCCCCGGGGGAGACCCAGTACTTC. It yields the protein CASSASGAPGETQYF.